The rows below give T cell receptor beta chains drawn from one sample of a study of CD8 T cells in ankylosing spondylitis. TCRdb re-called the 5' RACE reads through MiXCR, storing one row per CDR3 protein. The sample shows some 840,000 distinct CDR3 sequences, over 9.5% of them seen only once. Sequencing was done on a sample of blood, either unsorted or a sorted T cell fraction (not recorded which). The receptors shown here come from a male donor with ankylosing spondylitis. The CDR3 runs from the conserved cysteine through the conserved F or W. Fields, in order: V gene, D gene, clone size, J gene, CDR3 protein. A D gene is named only where the DNA matches it firmly. Size is stated for part of the rows, as once, few or many counts, or as a class when the clone is expanded.

TRBV6-1	.	.	TRBJ2-5	CASEINSLETQYF
TRBV7-2	TRBD2	few	TRBJ2-7	CASSIQRTSDYEQYF
TRBV29-1	TRBD1	many	TRBJ1-1	CSAGDRGEAFF
TRBV4-3	.	few	TRBJ2-1	CASSPEGDYNEQFF
TRBV7-6	.	many	TRBJ2-4	CASRRPGPEPTKNIQYF
TRBV27	TRBD1	few	TRBJ2-5	CASSLGWTGQETQYF
TRBV30	TRBD1	many	TRBJ2-7	CAWSKRGRGQYF
TRBV2	TRBD1	many	TRBJ2-7	CASSEVTGVYEQYF
TRBV27	TRBD1	few	TRBJ1-6	CASSFFRGLSPLHF
TRBV7-3	TRBD1	.	TRBJ1-6	CASSRTGEVDSPLHF
TRBV28	TRBD1	few	TRBJ2-7	CASSRDRPDYEQYF
TRBV7-2	.	few	TRBJ2-5	CASSLGPYGTQYF
TRBV20-1	TRBD2	few	TRBJ2-7	CSALTSGLTYEQYF
TRBV3-1	.	few	TRBJ1-5	CASSQRGKNQPQHF
TRBV20-1	.	.	TRBJ2-1	CSASSKREEQFF
TRBV7-2	.	few	TRBJ1-6	CASSLATLWNSPLHF
TRBV6-5	TRBD2	.	TRBJ2-1	CASSVLAGEYSEQFF
TRBV20-1	.	.	TRBJ1-4	CSAVGSTNEKLFF
TRBV7-2	.	few	TRBJ2-1	CASSFKGGPYNEQFF
TRBV7-2	.	many	TRBJ2-7	CASSFDPTFEQYF
TRBV20-1	.	.	TRBJ2-4	CSAIIAKNIQYF
TRBV20-1	.	few	TRBJ2-2	CSAPERGRGTGELFF
TRBV27	.	.	TRBJ2-3	CASSFGGATDTQYF
TRBV5-1	.	.	TRBJ1-1	CASSLANAEAFF
TRBV20-1	TRBD2	many	TRBJ2-3	CSARGASGSDDTQYF
TRBV6-2/TRBV6-3	TRBD1	.	TRBJ2-5	CATRQGKETQYF
TRBV5-1	.	.	TRBJ2-1	CASSRGQYNEQFF
TRBV20-1	.	many	TRBJ1-5	CSARDGAYQPQHF
TRBV13	.	few	TRBJ2-5	CASFRETQYF
TRBV18	.	few	TRBJ2-1	CASSPLRDGLNEQFF
TRBV6-2/TRBV6-3	.	few	TRBJ2-2	CASSPINAAEVPGELFF
TRBV28	.	few	TRBJ2-3	CASSLPAQRADTQYF
TRBV20-1	TRBD2	.	TRBJ2-7	CSARPGLAAYEQYF
TRBV18	TRBD2	.	TRBJ2-1	CASSRAGGPTGEQFF
TRBV4-2	.	.	TRBJ2-1	CASGEIGGNGEQFF
TRBV28	.	.	TRBJ2-7	CASTDPGLSYEQYF
TRBV7-2	TRBD1	.	TRBJ2-1	CASSPLGQSYNEQFF
TRBV20-1	TRBD2	.	TRBJ2-3	CSARTGGESTDTQYF
TRBV11-3	.	few	TRBJ2-2	CASSALRTGELFF
TRBV30	.	.	TRBJ2-7	CAWSVRRTNYEQYF
TRBV5-1	TRBD2	.	TRBJ2-1	CASSLGAGGPSEQFF
TRBV20-1	.	few	TRBJ2-7	CSARDRPSRGEQYF
TRBV15	TRBD1	few	TRBJ2-1	CATQRSPGQERNEQFF
TRBV20-1	.	few	TRBJ2-1	CSAREGAYNEQFF
TRBV5-1	.	few	TRBJ2-3	CASSSGLITDTQYF
TRBV20-1	.	.	TRBJ2-1	CSARRTYYNEQFF
TRBV5-1	.	many	TRBJ1-6	CASSPEPNPGSPLHF
TRBV4-3	.	few	TRBJ1-1	CASSQEEGILNTEAFF
TRBV7-2	.	.	TRBJ1-1	CASIWREGGTEAFF